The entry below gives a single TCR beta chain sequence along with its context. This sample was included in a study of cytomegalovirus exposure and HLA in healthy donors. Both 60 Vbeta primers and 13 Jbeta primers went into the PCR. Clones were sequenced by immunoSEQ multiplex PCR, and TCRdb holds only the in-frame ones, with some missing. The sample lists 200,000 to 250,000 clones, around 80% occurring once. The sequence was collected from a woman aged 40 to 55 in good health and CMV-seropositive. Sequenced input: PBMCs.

CDR3 sequence (DNA): TGTGCCAGCAGCCTCCAATCTGGGGGGGGTCCCTACGAGCAGTACTTC. It is translated as CASSLQSGGGPYEQYF. V gene TRBV7-2 combines with J gene TRBJ2-7, with TRBD2 matching 7 bases. Germline trimming cut 5 bases from V and 2 bases from J; bases unmatched to any gene: 12. The CDR3 is made up of 16 amino acids. Germline CDR1 reads SGHTA; CDR2 reads FQGNSA. Complete variable domain (other parts from reference TRBV7-2 and TRBJ2-7): GAGVSQSPSNKVTEKGKDVELRCDPISGHTALYWYRQSLGQGLEFLIYFQGNSAPDKSGLPSDRFSAERTGGSVSTLTIQRTQQEDSAVYLCASSLQSGGGPYEQYFGPGTRLTVT.